These 23 T cell receptor beta chains were all obtained from the same sample, sequenced in a study of T cell changes during pregnancy in multiple sclerosis. TCRdb keeps only in-frame clones here, not all; method: immunoSEQ multiplex PCR. This sample has roughly 30,000 clones; about nine tenths occur once, and the top ten carry about 4.8%. Material: CD8+ T cells from peripheral blood mononuclear cells, obtained in the first trimester of pregnancy. The receptors originated from a female donor with multiple sclerosis, enrolled in a pregnancy study.

This clone showed up just a few times. This sequence joins TRBV5-1 and TRBJ2-5; tentatively, D is TRBD1 (6 bases). V was pared by 4 bases and J by 0 bases, with 10 bases between. The CDR3 is 14 amino acids. Germline V gene lookup returns CDR1 SGHRS and CDR2 YFSETQ. The CDR3: CASSPWTDQETQYF. The CDR3 DNA reads TGCGCCAGCAGCCCCTGGACAGACCAAGAGACCCAGTACTTC.

The chain couples TRBV7-6 to TRBJ1-4; D gene unclear. V was shortened by 5 bases and J by 7 bases, with 8 bases between the two germline ends. The germline V gene has CDR1 SGHVS and CDR2 FNYEAQ. This CDR3 comprises 12 residues. For the CDR3, the DNA is TGTGCCAGCAGCAATATCGGTGAAAAACTGTTTTTT. Protein sequence: CASSNIGEKLFF.

On this clone itself: The sample carries other DNA sequences with the same CDR3. The CDR3 coding sequence is TGTGCCAGCAGTTCAGGACTAGCGGGCTACGAGCAGTACTTC. Amino acid sequence: CASSSGLAGYEQYF. The chain links TRBV9 to TRBJ2-7, with 11 bases that match TRBD2. CDR1 is SGDLS, CDR2 YYNGEE, per germline. Unmatched junction bases numbered 4, after V lost 5 bases and J lost 3 bases. This CDR3 spans 14 amino acids.

The chain uses TRBV6-1 and TRBJ2-1; D is possibly TRBD2 (6 bases). V lost 3 bases and J lost 2, with 8 bases in between. CDR3 length equals 14 residues. Germline V lookup: CDR1 MNHNS, CDR2 SASEGT. CDR3 sequence: CASSEEGAYNEQFF. The CDR3 DNA reads TGTGCCAGCAGTGAGGAGGGAGCCTACAATGAGCAGTTCTTC.

In its sample, this clone is large. The CDR3 loop is CASSLWGIGDYEQYF. CDR3 DNA: TGTGCCAGCAGCTTATGGGGTATCGGGGACTACGAGCAGTACTTC. The chain joins TRBV7-9 to TRBJ2-7, with D tentatively TRBD2 (5 bases). The CDR3 spans 15 residues. Germline loops: CDR1 SEHNR, CDR2 FQNEAQ (reference sequence). V was pared by 2 bases and J by 3 bases, with 14 bases between.

The chain carries TRBV18 and TRBJ1-3; D is uncertain. The CDR3 has 16 amino acids. Trimming stripped 1 base from V and 0 bases from J, with 10 bases between. Germline V gene sequence: CDR1 KGHSH, CDR2 LQKENI. The DNA for the CDR3 is TGTGCCAGCTCACCACGGCTAGCGAACTCTGGAAACACCATATATTTT. This translates into CASSPRLANSGNTIYF.

The CDR3 DNA follows: TGTGCCAGCAGTTTAGGGCAGGGGTATGGCTACACCTTC. Translated: CASSLGQGYGYTF. The chain couples TRBV27 to TRBJ1-2, with a weak D call TRBD1 (6 bases). Trimming cost V 2 bases and J 5 bases, with 9 bases left between them. This CDR3 has 13 amino acids. Germline-derived CDR1 and CDR2 are MNHEY and SMNVEV (reference sequence).

The V and J genes are TRBV5-1 and TRBJ2-7; the match to TRBD2 covers 9 bases. Per the germline V gene, CDR1 is SGHRS and CDR2 is YFSETQ. The CDR3 is 15 residues long. J lost 7 bases, V lost 3 bases, and 11 bases had no gene match. This CDR3 is CASSSFQGTSREQYF. CDR3 bases: TGCGCCAGCAGCTCTTTCCAGGGGACTAGCCGGGAGCAGTACTTC.

The DNA of the CDR3 is TGCGCCAGCAGCGGGACTGGGACGGAGCTTAAGGGCTACACCTTC. Translated: CASSGTGTELKGYTF. The chain has TRBV5-1 and TRBJ1-2, with D possibly being TRBD1 (5 bases). CDR1 and CDR2 from the germline V gene are SGHRS and YFSETQ. CDR3 length equals 15 residues. V shed 4 bases and J shed 8 bases, with 21 bases lying between them.

The chain couples TRBV27 to TRBJ2-7; 11 positions match TRBD1. Germline-derived CDR1 and CDR2 are MNHEY and SMNVEV (reference sequence). The CDR3 is made up of 14 amino acids. Trimming at V came to 6 bases and at J to 4 bases, leaving 5 bases not matched to a gene. CDR3 amino acids: CASSPGTGGYEQYF. The CDR3 DNA reads as TGTGCCAGCAGCCCCGGGACAGGGGGGTACGAGCAGTACTTC.

This clone has only one observation. The V gene is TRBV13, the J gene TRBJ1-6; weak D call: TRBD1 (6 bases). Germline-derived CDR1 and CDR2 are PRHDT and FYEKMQ (reference sequence). The ends were cut back, 3 bases at V and 3 bases at J, with 18 bases in the middle. This CDR3 has 18 residues. CDR3 sequence: CASSLGARLSDYNSPLHF. The CDR3 DNA reads as TGTGCCAGCAGCTTGGGGGCTAGGCTAAGTGACTATAATTCACCCCTCCACTTT.

In its sample, this clone was seen once. The chain couples TRBV27 to TRBJ2-1; 14 bases line up with TRBD2. Trimming removed 0 bases from V and 10 bases from J; junction bases left unmatched: 5. This CDR3 region has 16 residues. Looked up from germline, CDR1 is MNHEY and CDR2 is SMNVEV (reference sequence). Here the CDR3 reads CASSLSGTSGSEEQFF. CDR3 in DNA: TGTGCCAGCAGTTTATCCGGGACTAGCGGGAGTGAAGAGCAGTTCTTC.

This chain uses TRBV29-1 with TRBJ1-2; D unclear. The germline V and J ends were trimmed by 4 bases and 6 bases, with 15 bases remaining between them. Per the germline V gene, CDR1 is SQVTM and CDR2 is ANQGSEA. CDR3 length: 13 amino acids. CDR3 loop: CSVGPTGIHGYTF. As DNA, the CDR3 is TGCAGCGTTGGACCCACGGGGATTCATGGCTACACCTTC.

The rearrangement joins TRBV14 to TRBJ1-2; D is possibly TRBD1 (5 bases). This CDR3 region has 14 residues. The germline CDR1 and CDR2 sequences are SGHDN and FVKESK. The V end was cut by 4 bases, the J end by 6 bases, with 15 bases between. Written as DNA, the CDR3 is TGTGCCAGCAGCCTACGGGGGGATTGGCATGGCTACACCTTC. It specifies CASSLRGDWHGYTF.

This clone showed up just once. This chain uses TRBV5-5 with TRBJ2-7; D is perhaps TRBD2 (5 bases). The V end lost 0 bases, the J end lost 2 bases, and 9 bases lay between the germline ends. CDR1 is SGHKS, CDR2 YYEKEE, per germline (reference sequence). This CDR3 is built from 14 residues. The CDR3 nucleotides read TGTGCCAGCAGCTTGGGCGGGCGCCCCTACGAGCAGTACTTC. Translating it yields CASSLGGRPYEQYF. Variable domain in full (rest from reference TRBV5-5 and TRBJ2-7): DAGVTQSPTHLIKTRGQQVTLRCSPISGHKSVSWYQQVLGQGPQFIFQYYEKEERGRGNFPDRFSARQFPNYSSELNVNALLLGDSALYLCASSLGGRPYEQYFGPGTRLTVT.

The gene calls are TRBV14 and TRBJ2-1; 14 bases are shared with TRBD2. Germline V gene sequence: CDR1 SGHDN, CDR2 FVKESK. CDR3 length: 20 amino acids. Germline trimming cut 0 bases from V and 3 bases from J; bases unmatched to any gene: 10. The CDR3 is CASSQERGLAGDLFYNEQFF. The CDR3 DNA reads TGTGCCAGCAGCCAAGAGAGGGGACTAGCGGGAGACCTCTTCTACAATGAGCAGTTCTTC.

The chain is built from TRBV5-1 and TRBJ2-3, with a possible D match to TRBD1 (7 bases). CDR3 length: 15 amino acids. The germline V gene encodes CDR1 SGHRS and CDR2 YFSETQ. V shed 4 bases and J shed 2 bases, with 14 bases lying between them. The CDR3 spells CASSVTGDFTDTQYF. CDR3 nucleotides: TGCGCCAGCAGCGTAACAGGGGACTTCACAGATACGCAGTATTTT.

This chain links TRBV27 with TRBJ2-5, with D possibly being TRBD1 (6 bases). Germline V gene lookup returns CDR1 MNHEY and CDR2 SMNVEV (reference sequence). CDR3 size: 17 residues. V lost 4 bases and J 4 bases, leaving 22 bases between the germline ends. The CDR3 nucleotides are TGTGCCAGCAGTTCGATCGTGAGTCAGGGGTTGGGAGAGACCCAGTACTTC. It specifies CASSSIVSQGLGETQYF.

This clone was recorded once. The chain combines TRBV27 with TRBJ1-5, with 7 bases identical to TRBD1. The CDR3 totals 19 residues. V lost 1 base to trimming and J lost 4 bases; unmatched junction nucleotides: 16. Germline CDR1 reads MNHEY; CDR2 reads SMNVEV (reference sequence). The CDR3 spells CASSLYPPTGELINQPQHF. The CDR3 region has the DNA TGTGCCAGCAGTTTATACCCCCCTACAGGGGAATTAATTAATCAGCCCCAGCATTTT.

This clone showed up just a few times. This CDR3 is also generated by other DNA sequences in the sample. V gene TRBV6-4 combines with J gene TRBJ2-3, with D maybe TRBD2 (6 bases). Trimming took 0 bases from V and 2 from J, leaving 9 bases between them. CDR1 is MRHNA and CDR2 is SNTAGT in the germline V gene. This CDR3 comprises 15 residues. CDR3 DNA sequence: TGTGCCAGCAGTGACTCGGCGGGATCCACAGATACGCAGTATTTT. It encodes CASSDSAGSTDTQYF.

The chain has TRBV5-6 and TRBJ2-7; 14 bases fit TRBD2. The CDR3 has 16 amino acids. The V gene's germline CDR1 is SGHDT and CDR2 YYEEEE. The V segment lost 1 base and the J segment 7 bases; nucleotides outside the gene matches: 7. CDR3: CASSLRLAGGPGEQYF. The CDR3 bases are TGTGCCAGCAGCTTGAGACTAGCGGGAGGGCCGGGTGAGCAGTACTTC.

This clone appeared once. The CDR3 spells CASSFSPPRGETQYF. Written as DNA, the CDR3 is TGTGCCAGCAGCTTCTCACCACCTCGGGGGGAGACCCAGTACTTC. The V gene is TRBV7-9, the J gene TRBJ2-5, with D possibly matching TRBD2 (6 bases). Germline values: CDR1 SEHNR, CDR2 FQNEAQ (reference sequence). This CDR3 is built from 15 residues. With 3 bases removed from V and 5 bases from J, the gap between germline ends came to 16 bases.

The chain carries TRBV6-5 and TRBJ2-7; possibly TRBD1 for D (6 bases). Germline CDR1 is MNHEY and CDR2 is SVGAGI. This CDR3 spans 13 amino acids. The V end lost 8 bases, the J end lost 2 bases, and 13 bases lay between the germline ends. The CDR3 DNA reads as TGTGCCAGCCAGGGGACGTACACCTACGAGCAGTACTTC. Translated: CASQGTYTYEQYF.